Shown below are 19 T cell receptor beta chains from a single sample sequenced in a study of a mutant IDH1 vaccine in newly diagnosed glioma. As for time point: baseline, week 1 (first vaccination visit). Indicated treatment: pre-vaccination baseline after standard-of-care therapy. TCRdb's table, derived via immunoSEQ multiplex PCR, lists solely in-frame clones and lacks some. The data show 98,000 or so clones, approximately 90% seen once. The sample in question was PBMCs, obtained from a glioma patient treated with radiotherapy, temozolomide or both. The receptors here all came from a woman aged 45-65 years with glioma.

The gene calls are TRBV6-1 and TRBJ2-7; D uncertain. Trimming left V 6 bases short and J 1 base short, with 13 bases between. The CDR3 is 14 residues long. Germline CDR1 MNHNS, CDR2 SASEGT. DNA for the CDR3: TGTGCCAGCAGCGACACGGGCCTTTCCTACGAGCAGTACTTC. As protein: CASSDTGLSYEQYF.

This chain uses TRBV27 with TRBJ2-5; 8 positions agree with TRBD1. The V and J ends lost 2 bases and 1 base, in that order; junction bases with no gene match: 3. CDR1 MNHEY and CDR2 SMNVEV come from the germline V gene (reference sequence). This CDR3 contains 15 residues. The CDR3 DNA is TGTGCCAGCAGTTTACGCAGGGGGCCCCAAGAGACCCAGTACTTC. As protein: CASSLRRGPQETQYF.

The V call is TRBV5-8, the J call TRBJ1-5, with D possibly matching TRBD1 (6 bases). V was cut by 0 bases and J by 2 bases, with 12 bases left in between. This CDR3 is 16 amino acids long. Looked up from germline, CDR1 is SGHTS and CDR2 is YDEGEE. CDR3 sequence: CASSLVGGMRNQPQHF. CDR3 in DNA: TGTGCCAGCAGCTTGGTAGGGGGTATGCGCAATCAGCCCCAGCATTTT.

This clone appeared a single time. The chain couples TRBV28 to TRBJ2-4, with 7 bases fitting TRBD2. Germline loops: CDR1 MDHEN, CDR2 SYDVKM. J gave up 6 bases and V 6 bases, and 17 bases lay outside the gene matches. This CDR3 is built from 17 residues. The CDR3 region is CASSLLGGSFLPNIQYF. In nucleotides, the CDR3 is TGTGCCAGCAGCCTTCTGGGCGGGAGCTTCCTCCCAAACATTCAGTACTTC.

The V gene is TRBV29-1, the J gene TRBJ1-4; 7 bases are shared with TRBD1. CDR1 SQVTM and CDR2 ANQGSEA come from the germline V gene. The CDR3 loop spans 12 amino acids. With V trimmed by 8 bases and J by 7 bases, 7 bases remained unmatched. CDR3 sequence (DNA): TGCAGCACCAGACAGGGTTCTGAAAAACTGTTTTTT. The encoded protein is CSTRQGSEKLFF.

This clone has a single count. V and J are TRBV11-2 and TRBJ2-3; perhaps TRBD2 as D (6 bases). The CDR3 length is 14 residues. Germline CDR1 and CDR2: SGHAT and FQNNGV. V was pared by 1 base and J by 1 base, with 6 bases between. CDR3 amino acids: CASSLVAGTDTQYF. The CDR3 nucleotides read TGTGCCAGCAGCTTAGTAGCGGGCACAGATACGCAGTATTTT.

V and J are TRBV2 and TRBJ2-1; D gene unclear. The CDR3 extends over 12 amino acids. Germline loops: CDR1 SNHLY, CDR2 FYNNEI. V was shortened by 3 bases and J by 6 bases, with 6 bases between the two germline ends. The CDR3 DNA reads as TGTGCCAGCAGTGATCCCCGCAATGAGCAGTTCTTC. Encoded protein: CASSDPRNEQFF.

The chain links TRBV9 to TRBJ2-1; tentative D call: TRBD1 (6 bases). CDR1 and CDR2 from the germline V gene are SGDLS and YYNGEE. The CDR3 is made up of 14 amino acids. V was pared by 4 bases and J by 6 bases, with 14 bases between. CDR3 in DNA: TGTGCCAGCAGCACAGGACAGTCTGGCAATGAGCAGTTCTTC. It is translated as CASSTGQSGNEQFF.

The J gene is TRBJ2-7, the V gene TRBV6-5; tentatively, D is TRBD1 (5 bases). The germline V gene has CDR1 MNHEY and CDR2 SVGAGI. The CDR3 loop spans 13 amino acids. The V and J ends lost 9 bases and 3 bases respectively, with 15 bases between them. The CDR3 loop is CASQRGAFYEQYF. CDR3 nucleotide sequence: TGTGCCAGTCAAAGGGGCGCTTTCTACGAGCAGTACTTC.

The J gene is TRBJ2-1, the V gene TRBV6-1; TRBD2 is a possible D gene (5 bases). This CDR3 region has 15 residues. Per the germline V gene, CDR1 is MNHNS and CDR2 is SASEGT. Trimming pared 2 bases from V and 2 bases from J, leaving 10 bases between. The CDR3 sequence: CASSELRGTYNEQFF. In DNA form, the CDR3 reads TGTGCCAGCAGTGAATTAAGAGGGACCTACAATGAGCAGTTCTTC.

The chain joins TRBV28 to TRBJ2-1, with TRBD2 matching 8 bases. CDR1 is MDHEN and CDR2 is SYDVKM in the germline V gene. Trimming at V came to 1 base and at J to 8 bases, leaving 7 bases not matched to a gene. This CDR3 has 15 residues. CDR3 coding DNA: TGTGCCAGCAGTTTATCGGGAGGGCCTGCCCATGAGCAGTTCTTC. Translation gives CASSLSGGPAHEQFF.

The chain links TRBV5-1 to TRBJ2-7, with a tentative D call TRBD2 (6 bases). The CDR3 length is 15 residues. V was pared by 0 bases and J by 2 bases, with 12 bases between. Germline V gene data show CDR1 as SGHRS and CDR2 as YFSETQ. CDR3 nucleotide sequence: TGCGCCAGCAGCTTGGCGGGGACTGGAACCTACGAGCAGTACTTC. It codes for CASSLAGTGTYEQYF. Supplemented by reference TRBV5-1 and TRBJ2-7, the full variable domain reads KAGVTQTPRYLIKTRGQQVTLSCSPISGHRSVSWYQQTPGQGLQFLFEYFSETQRNKGNFPGRFSGRQFSNSRSEMNVSTLELGDSALYLCASSLAGTGTYEQYFGPGTRLTVT.

The V gene is TRBV6-6, the J gene TRBJ1-2; weak D call: TRBD1 (6 bases). This CDR3 contains 15 residues. Trimming removed 6 bases from V and 3 bases from J, with 17 bases in between. Germline assignment: CDR1 MNHNY and CDR2 SVGAGI (reference sequence). This chain's CDR3 is CASSSSAGTHYGYTF. The CDR3, as DNA: TGTGCCAGCAGCTCAAGTGCCGGGACACACTATGGCTACACCTTC.

This clone was recorded only once. J is TRBJ1-3 and V is TRBV19; TRBD1 is a possible D gene (6 bases). V lost 5 bases, J lost 4 bases, and 15 bases lay in between. This CDR3 has 15 amino acids. The germline gives CDR1 LNHDA, CDR2 SQIVND (reference sequence). CDR3 coding DNA: TGTGCCAGTAGTCCCCGAAGGGGGGCCGGAAACACCATATATTTT. Encoded protein: CASSPRRGAGNTIYF.

The chain carries TRBV30 and TRBJ1-1; D is unclear. Germline V CDR1 and CDR2: GTSNPN, SVGIG (reference sequence). The CDR3 spans 12 residues. The V gene lost 2 bases and the J gene lost 5 bases, with 9 bases spanning the gap. The CDR3 region has the DNA TGTGCCTGGAGTAGGGCCCTAACTGAAGCTTTCTTT. It codes for CAWSRALTEAFF.

The J gene is TRBJ2-2, the V gene TRBV21-1. TRBV21-1 is a pseudogene locus. This CDR3 spans 16 amino acids. CDR3 protein: CASSAAGTQNTGELFF. The CDR3 coding sequence is TGTGCCAGCAGCGCCGCGGGGACACAGAACACCGGGGAGCTGTTTTTT.

The chain links TRBV9 to TRBJ1-2; tentatively, D is TRBD1 (5 bases). This CDR3 is built from 16 residues. CDR1 is SGDLS, CDR2 YYNGEE, per germline. Trimming shortened V by 4 bases and J by 2 bases, and 18 bases separated the two germline ends. CDR3 region: CASSPTSLQANYGYTF. CDR3 in DNA: TGTGCCAGCAGCCCAACTAGCCTACAGGCAAACTATGGCTACACCTTC.

The chain couples TRBV28 to TRBJ1-5; perhaps TRBD1 as D (6 bases). In germline, CDR1 is MDHEN, CDR2 SYDVKM. This CDR3 region has 15 residues. V lost 5 bases and J 4 bases, leaving 15 bases between the germline ends. CDR3 in amino acids: CASSRSDRANQPQHF. The CDR3 nucleotides are TGTGCCAGCAGTCGATCGGACAGAGCGAATCAGCCCCAGCATTTT.

In its sample, this clone was seen many times. V gene TRBV11-2 combines with J gene TRBJ1-1; D remains unclear. The CDR3 length is 14 residues. Per the germline V gene, CDR1 is SGHAT and CDR2 is FQNNGV. Trimming removed 5 bases at V and 5 bases at J, with 15 bases between. The CDR3 reads CASSPNFLVTEAFF. The CDR3 DNA reads TGTGCCAGCAGCCCAAATTTTTTAGTGACTGAAGCTTTCTTT.